These 31 T cell receptor beta chains originate from one sample sequenced in a study of T-cell reconstitution after alpha-beta-depleted transplantation in children. It was with unique molecular identifiers that the TCRbeta library was prepared. One entry per CDR3 protein results from TCRdb running MiXCR on the PCR reads. The sample contains around 380,000 distinct CDR3 sequences, roughly a tenth of which appear only once. Source: PBMCs from the stem cell graft donor, taken from the stem cell graft. Receptor source: a human donor who donated a stem cell graft to a child with acute myeloid leukemia.

The CDR3: CASSQEDGTGPFTDTQYF. The CDR3 DNA is TGTGCCAGCAGCCAAGAAGACGGGACTGGACCTTTCACAGATACGCAGTATTTT. The rearrangement links TRBV3-1 to TRBJ2-3; D may be TRBD2 (6 bases). Trimming removed 0 bases at V and 2 bases at J, with 18 bases between. In germline, CDR1 is LGHDT, CDR2 YNNKEL (reference sequence). CDR3 length equals 18 residues.

The genes are TRBV5-1 and TRBJ2-3, with TRBD2 matching 7 bases. CDR3 size: 14 residues. Germline assignment: CDR1 SGHRS and CDR2 YFSETQ. The V and J ends lost 7 bases and 0 bases, in that order; junction bases with no gene match: 5. CDR3 DNA: TGCGCCAGCGGGGAGGGCGCTAGCACAGATACGCAGTATTTT. Amino acid sequence: CASGEGASTDTQYF.

This clonotype has ten or more counts. The genes are TRBV29-1 and TRBJ1-1; perhaps TRBD1 as D (5 bases). The CDR3 consists of 14 residues. V gave up 6 bases and J gave up 6 bases, with 20 bases separating them. Germline V gene data show CDR1 as SQVTM and CDR2 as ANQGSEA. The CDR3 sequence: CSVAWQGSVAEAFF. As DNA, the CDR3 is TGCAGCGTGGCCTGGCAGGGTTCGGTGGCTGAAGCTTTCTTT.

This clonotype has only a few counts. The V and J genes are TRBV15 and TRBJ1-5; tentatively, D is TRBD1 (6 bases). The CDR3 consists of 13 residues. The germline V gene has CDR1 LNHNV and CDR2 YYDKDF (reference sequence). The ends were cut back, 2 bases at V and 4 bases at J, with 6 bases in the middle. For the CDR3, the DNA is TGTGCCACCAGCAGAACAGGGAATCAGCCCCAGCATTTT. This encodes CATSRTGNQPQHF. Full variable domain (remainder filled in from reference TRBV15 and TRBJ1-5): DAMVIQNPRYQVTQFGKPVTLSCSQTLNHNVMYWYQQKSSQAPKLLFHYYDKDFNNEADTPDNFQSRRPNTSFCFLDIRSPGLGDTAMYLCATSRTGNQPQHFGDGTRLSIL.

This clonotype appeared a few times. The chain links TRBV3-1 to TRBJ2-5, with 7 positions matching TRBD2. The CDR3 covers 14 residues. CDR1 and CDR2 from the germline V gene are LGHDT and YNNKEL (reference sequence). V shed 3 bases, J shed 5 bases, and the junction held 6 bases outside the gene matches. The CDR3 here is CASSQLAARETQYF. The CDR3 DNA reads as TGTGCCAGCAGCCAGCTAGCGGCGCGGGAGACCCAGTACTTC.

This clonotype has only a few counts. V is TRBV7-2 and J is TRBJ2-2, with D possibly TRBD2 on 6 matching bases. The V end was cut by 6 bases, the J end by 5 bases, with 22 bases between. The CDR3 is 17 amino acids. Per the germline V gene, CDR1 is SGHTA and CDR2 is FQGNSA. CDR3 sequence: CASSPTVGAAGTGELFF. In DNA, the CDR3 is TGTGCCAGCAGTCCTACCGTGGGCGCGGCGGGGACCGGGGAGCTGTTTTTT.

This clonotype was found a few times. The chain links TRBV6-1 to TRBJ1-6; 11 nucleotides align to TRBD1. The CDR3 is 15 residues long. The V gene's germline CDR1 is MNHNS and CDR2 SASEGT. The V gene end was trimmed by 6 bases and the J gene end by 6 bases; junction bases not matched to a gene: 4. The CDR3 DNA follows: TGTGCCAGCAGGGGACAGGGGGTTTTTAATTCACCCCTCCACTTT. Its protein product is CASRGQGVFNSPLHF.

The gene calls are TRBV5-1 and TRBJ2-7; D is unresolved. CDR1 is SGHRS and CDR2 is YFSETQ in the germline V gene. The CDR3 contains 15 residues. The germline V and J ends were trimmed by 0 bases and 5 bases, with 15 bases remaining between them. The CDR3 region is CASSLGGGSGDEQYF. The CDR3 DNA reads TGCGCCAGCAGCTTGGGCGGCGGCTCAGGAGACGAGCAGTACTTC.

This clonotype was detected only a few times. This sequence joins TRBV6-4 and TRBJ2-7, with 7 nucleotides matching TRBD1. Germline loops: CDR1 MRHNA, CDR2 SNTAGT. The CDR3 runs 17 residues. The ends lost 0 bases at V and 1 base at J; junction bases unmatched: 9. The CDR3 DNA sequence: TGTGCCAGCAGTGACTCCCTCTACAGGGGAGTATCCTACGAGCAGTACTTC. Translation: CASSDSLYRGVSYEQYF.

V and J are TRBV7-6 and TRBJ2-1, with TRBD1 matching 8 bases. The V gene end was trimmed by 6 bases and the J gene end by 3 bases; junction bases not matched to a gene: 7. The CDR3 totals 15 residues. Germline CDR1 and CDR2: SGHVS and FNYEAQ. CDR3 sequence reads: CASSPDRGLYNEQFF. The CDR3 DNA reads as TGTGCCAGCAGTCCTGACAGGGGACTCTACAATGAGCAGTTCTTC.

V gene TRBV7-6 combines with J gene TRBJ1-1; unclear D gene. This CDR3 spans 14 amino acids. The germline gives CDR1 SGHVS, CDR2 FNYEAQ. The V and J ends lost 0 bases and 4 bases respectively, with 9 bases between them. The CDR3 sequence is CASSLAPVGTEAFF. Written as DNA, the CDR3 is TGTGCCAGCAGCTTAGCTCCGGTTGGCACTGAAGCTTTCTTT.

The table lists this clonotype with many counts. The CDR3 here is CASSWTRTDTQYF. The CDR3 nucleotides read TGTGCCAGCAGTTGGACTCGCACAGATACGCAGTATTTT. This rearrangement joins TRBV7-2 to TRBJ2-3; perhaps TRBD2 as D (5 bases). The CDR3 totals 13 residues. CDR1 is SGHTA and CDR2 is FQGNSA in the germline V gene. With 6 bases removed from V and 1 base from J, the gap between germline ends came to 8 bases.

This clonotype has a handful of counts. The chain couples TRBV20-1 to TRBJ1-1; 7 positions match TRBD1. The J segment lost 5 bases and the V segment lost 6 bases, leaving 6 bases of the junction unmatched. This CDR3 has 12 residues. The germline V gene has CDR1 DFQATT and CDR2 SNEGSKA (reference sequence). CDR3 in DNA: TGCAGTGCGCCGACAGGGCGGACTGAAGCTTTCTTT. Amino acid sequence: CSAPTGRTEAFF.

As for this clonotype: The germline gene is not matched at one end of the junction; a read error may be the cause. The chain combines TRBV6-5 with TRBJ2-3; 12 bases fit TRBD2. The CDR3 covers 17 residues. CDR1 is MNHEY and CDR2 is SVGAGI in the germline V gene. The CDR3 here is CATSYRTSGVSTDTQYF. CDR3 DNA: TGTGCCACCAGTTATCGGACTAGCGGGGTTAGCACAGATACGCAGTATTTT.

At least ten counts were recorded for this clonotype. The rearrangement links TRBV18 to TRBJ2-3, with TRBD1 matching 8 bases. Trimming took 3 bases from V and 0 from J; bases not matched to a gene: 2. The CDR3 runs 15 residues. CDR1 and CDR2 (germline): KGHSH, LQKENI. CDR3 bases: TGTGCCAGCTCACCGACAGGGGCGAGCACAGATACGCAGTATTTT. This translates into CASSPTGASTDTQYF.

This clonotype has a handful of counts. J is TRBJ2-5 and V is TRBV7-2; TRBD2 matches at 8 bases. Germline lookup yields CDR1 SGHTA and CDR2 FQGNSA. V shed 4 bases and J 5 bases; nucleotides not matched to a gene: 27. The CDR3 runs 21 residues. CDR3 sequence: CASSSTGGGREVVWVRETQYF. The CDR3, as DNA: TGTGCCAGCAGCTCCACCGGGGGAGGGCGGGAGGTCGTTTGGGTCCGGGAGACCCAGTACTTC.

The chain uses TRBV18 and TRBJ1-2; no clear D. CDR3 length equals 16 residues. Trimming stripped 3 bases from V and 3 bases from J, with 17 bases between. Germline CDR1 reads KGHSH; CDR2 reads LQKENI. This chain's CDR3 is CASSPGSRTPDYGYTF. DNA for the CDR3: TGTGCCAGCTCACCTGGCTCGAGGACCCCTGACTATGGCTACACCTTC.

This chain uses TRBV5-1 with TRBJ1-1; possibly TRBD1 for D (5 bases). The CDR3 sequence is 12 residues long. V lost 3 bases to trimming and J lost 5 bases, with 8 bases between them. Germline lookup yields CDR1 SGHRS and CDR2 YFSETQ. The CDR3 here is CASSSGLTEAFF. CDR3 coding DNA: TGCGCCAGCAGCTCGGGACTTACTGAAGCTTTCTTT.

This clonotype was counted at least ten times. The chain couples TRBV25-1 to TRBJ2-7; a weak D match, TRBD1 (5 bases). The CDR3 has 14 residues. With 1 base removed from V and 4 bases from J, the gap between germline ends came to 11 bases. Germline values: CDR1 MGHDK, CDR2 SYGVNS. The CDR3 DNA reads as TGTGCCAGCAGTGAATCAGGGCAAGAATACGAGCAGTACTTC. This encodes CASSESGQEYEQYF.

Only a few counts were recorded for this clonotype. The rearrangement joins TRBV20-1 to TRBJ2-1, with 13 positions matching TRBD2. This CDR3 comprises 16 residues. Germline values: CDR1 DFQATT, CDR2 SNEGSKA (reference sequence). Trimming cost V 1 base and J 3 bases; bases outside gene matches: 3. CDR3 nucleotides: TGCAGTGCTAGAGGGGGACTAGCGGGAATCTACAATGAGCAGTTCTTC. This translates into CSARGGLAGIYNEQFF.

In its sample, this clonotype was seen many times. V and J are TRBV11-2 and TRBJ2-7, with D perhaps matching TRBD2 (6 bases). Per the germline V gene, CDR1 is SGHAT and CDR2 is FQNNGV. Trimming cost V 0 bases and J 9 bases, with 12 bases left between them. This CDR3 contains 13 residues. CDR3 in DNA: TGTGCCAGCAGCTTAGAGTTGTTGGGAGGGCAGTACTTC. This encodes CASSLELLGGQYF.

The chain recombines TRBV20-1 with TRBJ1-4, with 9 bases that match TRBD1. This CDR3 contains 15 residues. V shed 6 bases and J 5 bases; nucleotides not matched to a gene: 10. Germline assignment: CDR1 DFQATT and CDR2 SNEGSKA (reference sequence). Here the CDR3 reads CSAVGSGQGNEKLFF. The CDR3 DNA follows: TGCAGTGCCGTTGGATCGGGACAGGGAAATGAAAAACTGTTTTTT.

In its sample, this clonotype was seen a few times. The rearrangement uses TRBV20-1 and TRBJ1-5, with a possible D match to TRBD1 (6 bases). Trimming cost V 5 bases and J 3 bases, with 14 bases left between them. This CDR3 is 14 amino acids long. The germline V gene has CDR1 DFQATT and CDR2 SNEGSKA (reference sequence). The CDR3: CSAGGGSFNQPQHF. DNA for the CDR3: TGCAGTGCTGGAGGGGGGAGCTTCAATCAGCCCCAGCATTTT.

This clonotype was observed a handful of times. The CDR3 region has the DNA TGTGCCAGCAGTTACCGGGACACGGCTTACGTGGCCCAGTACTTC. It translates to CASSYRDTAYVAQYF. The chain has TRBV6-2 or TRBV6-3 and TRBJ2-5; a weak D match, TRBD1 (6 bases). Germline V CDR1 and CDR2: MNHEY, SVGEGT. This CDR3 contains 15 residues. Trimming removed 2 bases at V and 9 bases at J, with 19 bases between.

This rearrangement joins TRBV19 to TRBJ1-5; D is perhaps TRBD1 (6 bases). Trimming cost V 6 bases and J 5 bases, with 20 bases left between them. Germline lookup yields CDR1 LNHDA and CDR2 SQIVND (reference sequence). The CDR3 is 16 residues long. CDR3: CASRRGAWAPDQPQHF. CDR3 coding DNA: TGTGCCAGTAGGCGGGGGGCCTGGGCCCCTGATCAGCCCCAGCATTTT.

This sequence joins TRBV4-3 and TRBJ1-3, with unresolved D. V shed 0 bases and J shed 2 bases, with 8 bases lying between them. Germline CDR1 is LGHNA and CDR2 is YSLEER. This CDR3 comprises 15 residues. The CDR3 sequence: CASSQDLRTGNTIYF. CDR3 in DNA: TGCGCCAGCAGCCAAGATCTGCGTACTGGAAACACCATATATTTT.

This clonotype was seen a handful of times. CDR3 in amino acids: CASSPQDRGHEQYF. CDR3 in DNA: TGTGCCAGCTCACCTCAGGACAGGGGGCACGAGCAGTACTTC. V usage is TRBV18 and J usage is TRBJ2-7; 11 positions agree with TRBD1. This CDR3 comprises 14 residues. Per the germline V gene, CDR1 is KGHSH and CDR2 is LQKENI. J was trimmed by 5 bases and V by 3 bases; bases with no gene match: 3.

This clonotype was detected ten times or more. The V call is TRBV20-1, the J call TRBJ2-3; TRBD1 might be the D (5 bases). Trimming removed 5 bases from V and 2 bases from J, with 14 bases in between. The CDR3 is made up of 14 amino acids. Germline V gives CDR1 DFQATT, CDR2 SNEGSKA (reference sequence). CDR3 protein: CSAARVVDTDTQYF. Here the CDR3 DNA reads TGCAGTGCTGCCAGGGTCGTCGACACAGATACGCAGTATTTT.

This rearrangement joins TRBV5-8 to TRBJ2-7; D may match TRBD1 or TRBD2 (5 bases each). CDR1 and CDR2 (germline): SGHTS, YDEGEE. V was shortened by 4 bases and J by 0 bases, with 14 bases between the two germline ends. The CDR3 is made up of 15 amino acids. CDR3 DNA sequence: TGTGCCAGCAGCGCTGGGACCGTAAGCTCCTACGAGCAGTACGTC. Translation: CASSAGTVSSYEQYV.

This clonotype was counted only a few times. The chain links TRBV20-1 to TRBJ2-3, with 10 positions matching TRBD2. Germline CDR1 and CDR2: DFQATT and SNEGSKA (reference sequence). This CDR3 has 17 amino acids. V lost 2 bases to trimming and J lost 5 bases; unmatched junction nucleotides: 13. CDR3 in DNA: TGCAGTGCTAGAAAAGAGGGAGCGGGGGGGCTGCAAGATACGCAGTATTTT. Protein: CSARKEGAGGLQDTQYF.

At least ten counts were recorded for this clonotype. The chain joins TRBV29-1 to TRBJ2-5; D perhaps matches TRBD2 (5 bases). The CDR3 length is 12 residues. Germline V gives CDR1 SQVTM, CDR2 ANQGSEA. V lost 7 bases to trimming and J lost 2 bases, with 11 bases between them. This chain's CDR3 is CSARTGQETQYF. DNA for the CDR3: TGCAGCGCCCGGACGGGACAAGAGACCCAGTACTTC.